The next 14 T cell receptor beta chains were all read from a single sample in a study of T cell responses to AZD1222 COVID-19 vaccine (dated by TCRdb to the early 2020s). The library relied on the immunoSEQ multiplex PCR assay. TCRdb limited this immuneACCESS table to in-frame rearrangements with V and J called. A share of clones is missing; checked studies link under half to unresolved V genes, and the rest is unexplained. This sample is represented by about 76,000 clones; 70% to 90% of them were singletons. The top ten clones comprise roughly 11% of the sample. Read against the paper, the sample's time point label means: baseline before first vaccination. The material sequenced was peripheral blood, taken on day 0 of AZD1222 vaccination. These TCRs come from an adult in good health.

V is TRBV6-5 and J is TRBJ2-3; D is ambiguous. V gave up 0 bases and J gave up 5 bases, with 9 bases separating them. The CDR3 runs 14 residues. CDR1 MNHEY and CDR2 SVGAGI come from the germline V gene. The chain's CDR3 is CASSYSGTLDTQYF. In DNA, the CDR3 is TGTGCCAGCAGTTACTCGGGCACCCTAGATACGCAGTATTTT.

The gene calls are TRBV30 and TRBJ1-5; D not certain. Germline loops: CDR1 GTSNPN, CDR2 SVGIG (reference sequence). Trimming removed 0 bases at V and 0 bases at J, with 12 bases between. This CDR3 is built from 16 residues. CDR3 nucleotides: TGTGCCTGGAGTGTTACGGGAATATATAGCAATCAGCCCCAGCATTTT. Protein: CAWSVTGIYSNQPQHF. The full variable domain, in which reference TRBV30 and TRBJ1-5 provide the parts outside the CDR3, is SQTIHQWPATLVQPVGSPLSLECTVEGTSNPNLYWYRQAAGRGLQLLFYSVGIGQISSEVPQNLSASRPQDRQFILSSKKLLLSDSGFYLCAWSVTGIYSNQPQHFGDGTRLSIL.

CDR3 bases: TGTGCCAGTACGTCCCAGGCTGACCTGGGGCAGCCCCAGCATTTT. It yields the protein CASTSQADLGQPQHF. V usage is TRBV19 and J usage is TRBJ1-5, with D uncertain. The V gene lost 7 bases and the J gene lost 7 bases, with 20 bases spanning the gap. The length of the CDR3 is 15 residues. The germline CDR1 and CDR2 sequences are LNHDA and SQIVND (reference sequence).

The chain recombines TRBV5-8 with TRBJ2-2; D tentatively reads TRBD1 or TRBD2 (7 bases each). The CDR3 runs to 15 residues. Trimming took off 2 bases at V and 3 bases at J, with 11 bases between the two ends. Germline CDR1 reads SGHTS; CDR2 reads YDEGEE. The CDR3 sequence: CASSFRGGDTGELFF. CDR3 nucleotide sequence: TGTGCCAGCAGCTTCAGGGGGGGCGACACCGGGGAGCTGTTTTTT.

V is TRBV28 and J is TRBJ1-1; D possibly corresponds to TRBD1 (5 bases). This CDR3 is 15 amino acids long. The germline CDR1 and CDR2 sequences are MDHEN and SYDVKM. V was clipped by 4 bases and J by 4 bases, with 16 bases between them. The CDR3 DNA reads as TGTGCCAGCAGTTCTGCCGGGACTGCGGGCACTGAAGCTTTCTTT. Amino acid sequence: CASSSAGTAGTEAFF.

V usage is TRBV10-3 and J usage is TRBJ2-5; 11 nucleotides line up with TRBD2. With 0 bases clipped from V and 4 bases from J, the junction kept 4 bases outside the gene matches. Germline loops: CDR1 ENHRY, CDR2 SYGVKD. The CDR3 is 16 residues long. In DNA, the CDR3 is TGTGCCATCAGTGAGTCGACAACTAGCGGGGGAGAGACCCAGTACTTC. This encodes CAISESTTSGGETQYF.

This rearrangement joins TRBV15 to TRBJ2-1, with TRBD2 as a possible D gene (6 bases). The CDR3 contains 15 residues. The V end was cut by 5 bases, the J end by 11 bases, with 22 bases between. Looked up from germline, CDR1 is LNHNV and CDR2 is YYDKDF (reference sequence). The CDR3 here is CATSLRSGRGVKQFF. The CDR3 nucleotides are TGTGCCACCAGCTTGAGATCGGGGCGCGGGGTTAAGCAGTTCTTC.

The CDR3: CASSLGAQNEQFF. For the CDR3, the DNA is TGTGCCAGCTCCCTCGGCGCGCAGAATGAGCAGTTCTTC. This chain connects TRBV5-4 to TRBJ2-1; D is undetermined. The CDR3 extends over 13 amino acids. Germline V gives CDR1 SGHNT, CDR2 YYREEE (reference sequence). The ends were cut back, 7 bases at V and 7 bases at J, with 15 bases in the middle.

This chain uses TRBV5-1 with TRBJ2-1; D is possibly TRBD1 or TRBD2 (6 bases each). The germline gives CDR1 SGHRS, CDR2 YFSETQ. V lost 0 bases, J lost 7 bases, and 14 bases lay in between. The CDR3 loop spans 15 amino acids. In DNA form, the CDR3 reads TGCGCCAGCAGCTTGGAGGGGCAAGGGGGGAATGAGCAGTTCTTC. Protein: CASSLEGQGGNEQFF.

The chain employs TRBV5-1 and TRBJ2-5, with 8 bases that match TRBD1. The CDR3 totals 17 residues. Germline CDR1 reads SGHRS; CDR2 reads YFSETQ. The V and J ends lost 6 bases and 2 bases, in that order; junction bases with no gene match: 15. CDR3 region: CASNPFRGRLRQETQYF. CDR3 nucleotides: TGCGCCAGCAACCCATTCAGGGGGCGCTTGAGGCAAGAGACCCAGTACTTC.

The chain combines TRBV10-3 with TRBJ2-1; 10 bases agree with TRBD2. The CDR3 totals 15 residues. The junction had 10 bases not matched to a gene; V was cut back by 9 bases and J by 5 bases. Germline assignment: CDR1 ENHRY and CDR2 SYGVKD. The CDR3 protein is CAMQRAGGPDNEQFF. The DNA for the CDR3 is TGTGCCATGCAACGAGCGGGGGGGCCGGACAATGAGCAGTTCTTC.

This sequence joins TRBV11-3 and TRBJ2-3; D possibly uses TRBD1 or TRBD2 (6 bases each). This CDR3 has 16 residues. Germline CDR1 is SGHNT and CDR2 is YENEEA. V was pared by 5 bases and J by 6 bases, with 21 bases between. In DNA form, the CDR3 reads TGTGCCAGCAGCCCGCGTGTGAGCGGAGGGGGGGATACGCAGTATTTT. Translation: CASSPRVSGGGDTQYF.

The V and J genes are TRBV25-1 and TRBJ2-7; weak D call: TRBD1 (6 bases). Germline lookup yields CDR1 MGHDK and CDR2 SYGVNS. V shed 6 bases and J shed 1 base, with 7 bases lying between them. CDR3 size: 12 residues. The CDR3 DNA is TGTGCCAGCAGAGGACAGTCCTACGAGCAGTACGTC. Protein product: CASRGQSYEQYV.

The chain combines TRBV7-2 with TRBJ1-2, with D perhaps TRBD1 (6 bases). This CDR3 has 15 amino acids. V shed 3 bases and J shed 4 bases, with 15 bases lying between them. Germline CDR1 and CDR2: SGHTA and FQGNSA. The CDR3 spells CASSFGRGSSYGYTF. CDR3 coding DNA: TGTGCCAGCAGCTTCGGCAGGGGTAGTTCCTATGGCTACACCTTC.